This TCR beta chain is drawn from a study of cytomegalovirus exposure and HLA in healthy donors. Assay used: immunoSEQ multiplex PCR; TCRdb lists only in-frame clones, some missing. The sample carries around 300,000 clones, approximately 86% recorded once. The sample consisted of PBMCs. This TCR was recovered from a woman aged 18-29 years in good health and CMV-seronegative.

CDR3 DNA sequence: TGTGCCAGCAGTGAAAATTACCGGCAGGTCAATTTCTACGAGCAGTACTTC. Translating gives CASSENYRQVNFYEQYF. V usage is TRBV6-1 and J usage is TRBJ2-7, with D unclear. This CDR3 contains 17 residues. Germline CDR1 reads MNHNS; CDR2 reads SASEGT. Trimming shortened V by 2 bases and J by 3 bases, and 20 bases separated the two germline ends.